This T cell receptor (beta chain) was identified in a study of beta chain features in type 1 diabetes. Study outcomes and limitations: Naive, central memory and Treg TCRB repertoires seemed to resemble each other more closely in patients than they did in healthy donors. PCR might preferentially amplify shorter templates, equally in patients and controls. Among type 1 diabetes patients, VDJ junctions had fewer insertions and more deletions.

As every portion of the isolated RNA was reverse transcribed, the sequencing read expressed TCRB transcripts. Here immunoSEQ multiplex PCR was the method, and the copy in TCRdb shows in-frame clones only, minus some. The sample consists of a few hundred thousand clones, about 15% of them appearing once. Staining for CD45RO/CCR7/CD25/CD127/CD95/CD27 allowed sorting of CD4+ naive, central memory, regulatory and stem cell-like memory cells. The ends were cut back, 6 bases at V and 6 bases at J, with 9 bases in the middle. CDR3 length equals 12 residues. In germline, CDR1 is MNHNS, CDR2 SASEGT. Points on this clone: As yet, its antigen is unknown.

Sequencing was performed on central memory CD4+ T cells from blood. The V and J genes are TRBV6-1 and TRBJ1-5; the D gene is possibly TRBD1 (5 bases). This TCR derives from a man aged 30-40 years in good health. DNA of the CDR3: TGTGCCAGCAGGCCACAGGCTCAGCCCCAGCATTTT. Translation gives CASRPQAQPQHF.